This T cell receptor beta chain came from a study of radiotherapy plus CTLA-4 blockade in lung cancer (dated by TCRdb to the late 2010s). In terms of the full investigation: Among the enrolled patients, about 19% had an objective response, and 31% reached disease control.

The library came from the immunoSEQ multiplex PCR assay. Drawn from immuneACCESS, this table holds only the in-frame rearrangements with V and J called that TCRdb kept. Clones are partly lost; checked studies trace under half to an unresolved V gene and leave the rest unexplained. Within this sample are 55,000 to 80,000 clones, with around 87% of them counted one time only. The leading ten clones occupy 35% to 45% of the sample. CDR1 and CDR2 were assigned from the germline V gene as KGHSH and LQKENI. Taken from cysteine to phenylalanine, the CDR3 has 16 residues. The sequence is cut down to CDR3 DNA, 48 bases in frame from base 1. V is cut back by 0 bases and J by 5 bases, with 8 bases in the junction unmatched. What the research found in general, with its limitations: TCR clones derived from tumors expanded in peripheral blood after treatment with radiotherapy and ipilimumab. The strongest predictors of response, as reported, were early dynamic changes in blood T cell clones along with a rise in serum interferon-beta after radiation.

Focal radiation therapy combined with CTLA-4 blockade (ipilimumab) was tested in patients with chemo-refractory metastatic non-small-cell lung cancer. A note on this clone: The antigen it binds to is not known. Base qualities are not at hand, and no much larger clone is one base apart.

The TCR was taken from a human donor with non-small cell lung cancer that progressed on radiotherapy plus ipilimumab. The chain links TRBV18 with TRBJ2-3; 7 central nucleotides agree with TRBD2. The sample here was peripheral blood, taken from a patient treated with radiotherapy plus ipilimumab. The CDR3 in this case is CASSPPAAGAVDTQYF. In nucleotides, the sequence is TGTGCCAGCTCACCACCGGCGGCGGGAGCTGTAGATACGCAGTATTTT. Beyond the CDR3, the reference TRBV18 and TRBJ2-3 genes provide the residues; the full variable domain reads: NAGVMQNPRHLVRRRGQEARLRCSPMKGHSHVYWYRQLPEEGLKFMVYLQKENIIDESGMPKERFSAEFPKEGPSILRIQQVVRGDSAAYFCASSPPAAGAVDTQYFGPGTRLTVL.